Listed below are T cell receptor beta chains from one sample, sequenced in a study of vaccination effects on CD4 cells after COVID-19. Their target antigens are unknown. Assay: immunoSEQ multiplex PCR; the TCRdb copy retains only in-frame clones and omits some. Of 57,000 or so clones detected, around three quarters appear once; the ten largest clones hold around 1.2%. The sample consisted of CD4+ T cells from PBMCs cultured with HCoV-229E spike peptides, taken after COVID-19 vaccination. These receptors were taken from a human donor who received a COVID-19 vaccine. The CDR3 runs from the conserved cysteine through the conserved F or W. D genes are given only for firm matches. Not every row has a clone size; where given, it reads once, few, many or a size class.

v_gene: TRBV19
j_gene: TRBJ1-1
d_gene: TRBD1
abundance: few
CDR3aa: CASRPRDSDYTEAFF
CDR3nt: TGTGCCAGTAGACCACGGGACAGCGATTACACTGAAGCTTTCTTT

v_gene: TRBV5-1
j_gene: TRBJ2-1
d_gene: TRBD1
abundance: NA
CDR3aa: CASSPGQGSYNEQFF
CDR3nt: TGCGCCAGCAGCCCCGGACAGGGATCCTACAATGAGCAGTTCTTC

v_gene: TRBV4-1
j_gene: TRBJ2-2
d_gene: TRBD1
abundance: NA
CDR3aa: CASSPRQGVYANTGELFF
CDR3nt: TGCGCCAGCAGCCCGCGACAGGGGGTGTACGCGAACACCGGGGAGCTGTTTTTT

v_gene: TRBV7-2
j_gene: TRBJ1-1
d_gene: TRBD1
abundance: NA
CDR3aa: CASSPYRGWAFF
CDR3nt: TGTGCCAGCAGCCCCTACAGGGGCTGGGCTTTCTTT

v_gene: TRBV24-1
j_gene: TRBJ2-2
d_gene: NA
abundance: NA
CDR3aa: CATSSGTHTGELFF
CDR3nt: TGTGCCACCAGTTCCGGGACCCACACCGGGGAGCTGTTTTTT

v_gene: TRBV3-1/TRBV3-2
j_gene: TRBJ1-4
d_gene: NA
abundance: NA
CDR3aa: CASTDDGKSEKLFF
CDR3nt: TGTGCCAGCACCGACGACGGAAAATCCGAAAAACTGTTTTTT

v_gene: TRBV6-5
j_gene: TRBJ1-5
d_gene: TRBD1
abundance: NA
CDR3aa: CASRGQGVLQPQHF
CDR3nt: TGTGCCAGCAGGGGACAGGGGGTGCTTCAGCCCCAGCATTTT

v_gene: TRBV25-1
j_gene: TRBJ2-4
d_gene: NA
abundance: NA
CDR3aa: CASTPAGGGGIQYF
CDR3nt: TGTGCCAGCACTCCCGCAGGCGGCGGAGGCATTCAGTACTTC

v_gene: TRBV6-1
j_gene: TRBJ1-2
d_gene: NA
abundance: NA
CDR3aa: CASSEDSYGYTF
CDR3nt: TGTGCCAGCAGTGAAGATTCCTATGGCTACACCTTC

v_gene: TRBV27
j_gene: TRBJ2-2
d_gene: NA
abundance: NA
CDR3aa: CASSELRFLPTGSGELFF
CDR3nt: TGTGCCAGCAGCGAACTTCGGTTCCTCCCCACAGGGTCCGGGGAGCTGTTTTTT

v_gene: TRBV6-5
j_gene: TRBJ2-5
d_gene: TRBD1
abundance: NA
CDR3aa: CASSYNQGASETQYF
CDR3nt: TGTGCCAGCAGTTACAACCAGGGGGCCTCAGAGACCCAGTACTTC

v_gene: TRBV4-1
j_gene: TRBJ1-1
d_gene: NA
abundance: NA
CDR3aa: CASSQGDIDTEAFF
CDR3nt: TGCGCCAGCAGCCAAGGGGACATAGACACTGAAGCTTTCTTT

v_gene: TRBV18
j_gene: TRBJ2-3
d_gene: NA
abundance: once
CDR3aa: CASSPPRGQTTDTQYF
CDR3nt: TGTGCCAGCTCACCACCGCGGGGACAGACCACAGATACGCAGTATTTT

v_gene: TRBV19
j_gene: TRBJ2-5
d_gene: TRBD2
abundance: NA
CDR3aa: CASSLLAGGPQETQYF
CDR3nt: TGTGCCAGTAGTCTCCTAGCGGGGGGGCCCCAAGAGACCCAGTACTTC